These 9 T cell receptor beta chains were sequenced from one sample in a study of shared clonotypes between healthy human individuals. Profiling relied on immunoSEQ multiplex PCR, and the TCRdb table lists in-frame clones only, not all of them. The data show 470,000 or so clones, 78% seen once. The material sequenced was PBMCs. These receptors came from a woman aged 40 to 55 in good health. Some clones in this sample may be carry-over from other donors' samples.

The genes are TRBV13 and TRBJ1-1, with 8 bases lining up with TRBD1. The CDR3 runs 13 residues. The germline CDR1 and CDR2 sequences are PRHDT and FYEKMQ (reference sequence). Trimming took 5 bases from V and 3 from J; bases not matched to a gene: 2. CDR3 loop: CASSTDRDTEAFF. CDR3 coding DNA: TGTGCCAGCAGCACGGACAGGGACACTGAAGCTTTCTTT.

This clone was recorded a few times. As DNA, the CDR3 is TGTGCCAGCAGCCAAGTTTATACGCAGTATTTT. This gives the protein CASSQVYTQYF. This chain links TRBV14 with TRBJ2-3; D gene uncertain. The CDR3 spans 11 residues. Trimming stripped 1 base from V and 7 bases from J, with 3 bases between. Germline V gives CDR1 SGHDN, CDR2 FVKESK.

In DNA form, the CDR3 reads TGTGCCAGCAGCCCTAATATACAGGGGCCTAATCCCCGGGAAGCTTTCTTT. It specifies CASSPNIQGPNPREAFF. The V and J genes are TRBV9 and TRBJ1-1; TRBD1 matches at 7 bases. This CDR3 is 17 amino acids long. Germline V gene lookup returns CDR1 SGDLS and CDR2 YYNGEE. Trimming took 4 bases from V and 8 from J; bases not matched to a gene: 20.

This clone was detected only a few times. The rearrangement joins TRBV30 to TRBJ1-3; D is ambiguous. V lost 5 bases and J 3 bases, leaving 5 bases between the germline ends. Germline V gene sequence: CDR1 GTSNPN, CDR2 SVGIG (reference sequence). There are 11 residues in the CDR3. This chain's CDR3 is CAWGHGNTIYF. The CDR3 region has the DNA TGTGCCTGGGGGCATGGAAACACCATATATTTT.

The chain has TRBV9 and TRBJ2-3; D remains unclear. The CDR3 sequence is 15 residues long. V shed 3 bases and J shed 2 bases, with 13 bases lying between them. CDR1 SGDLS and CDR2 YYNGEE come from the germline V gene. The CDR3 bases are TGTGCCAGCAGCGCCTCCCCTCTCCCCACAGATACGCAGTATTTT. Translation: CASSASPLPTDTQYF.

V usage is TRBV28 and J usage is TRBJ2-3; D is undetermined. The CDR3 covers 15 residues. V was shortened by 1 base and J by 8 bases, with 16 bases between the two germline ends. The germline V gene has CDR1 MDHEN and CDR2 SYDVKM. In DNA form, the CDR3 reads TGTGCCAGCAGTTTATCCCACCCTACGCTGGGTACGCAGTATTTT. It translates to CASSLSHPTLGTQYF.

This clone was seen only a few times. The chain couples TRBV5-1 to TRBJ2-1; TRBD1 aligns across 10 bases. This CDR3 is built from 15 residues. Germline trimming cut 3 bases from V and 7 bases from J; bases unmatched to any gene: 7. CDR1 and CDR2 (germline): SGHRS, YFSETQ. The CDR3 spells CASSSGTGAGNEQFF. CDR3 nucleotides: TGCGCCAGCAGCTCCGGGACAGGGGCGGGGAATGAGCAGTTCTTC.

With regard to this clone: A much larger clone lies one base from this, so it may be a read error. This chain uses TRBV30 with TRBJ1-1; D is possibly TRBD1 (6 bases). Trimming shortened V by 2 bases and J by 3 bases, and 13 bases separated the two germline ends. The CDR3 extends over 14 amino acids. Per germline, CDR1 GTSNPN and CDR2 SVGIG (reference sequence). The CDR3 region is CAWSHRDGYTEAFF. Here the CDR3 DNA reads TGTGCCTGGAGTCACAGGGACGGGTACACTGAAGCTTTCTTT.

The CDR3 DNA sequence: TGTGCCAGTAGTAACACCCCGGGACCCCCCTACGAGCAGTACTTC. It specifies CASSNTPGPPYEQYF. V gene TRBV19 combines with J gene TRBJ2-7; D possibly matches TRBD1 or TRBD2 (5 bases each). The CDR3 loop spans 15 amino acids. Per germline, CDR1 LNHDA and CDR2 SQIVND (reference sequence). V gave up 4 bases and J gave up 2 bases, with 15 bases separating them.